The T cell receptor beta chain described here comes from a study of blood T cell repertoires in COVID-19. Study context: Acute-phase and convalescent COVID-19 samples originated in the United States, Italy and Spain. PBMCs, B-cell-depleted T cells, or T cells were the source of the cDNA or gDNA that made up the material.

Authors' analysis steps: Amplification of reference gene primers was used by the study to estimate nucleated cell counts. Assay: immunoSEQ multiplex PCR; the TCRdb copy retains only in-frame clones and omits some. V, J and clone size derive from that table, while D and trimming were established from the DNA sequence. This sample carries around 270,000 clones, about nine tenths of them seen once, and the ten largest clones take around 9.1%. The germline V gene has CDR1 GTSNPN and CDR2 SVGIG (reference sequence). CDR3 length equals 12 residues. The V end was cut by 2 bases, the J end by 5 bases, with 9 bases between.

The V and J genes are TRBV30 and TRBJ2-5, with unresolved D. The receptor comes from a man aged 35 to 55 who had recovered from COVID-19. The sample comprised peripheral blood. CDR3 sequence reads: CAWSWAQETQYF. CDR3 nucleotides: TGTGCCTGGAGTTGGGCTCAGGAGACCCAGTACTTC.